This TCR beta chain originates from a study of T cells after yellow fever vaccination. Notes on the study in general: At around 95% for CD4 and 88% for CD8, most primary-vaccination clones showed up again after the booster. Peaking faster, on day 5 versus 15, the secondary response was nonetheless weaker.

This clonotype showed up just once. What it recognizes is unknown. TCRdb passed the 5' RACE reads through MiXCR, listing each CDR3 protein once. The data contain 500,000 to 650,000 distinct CDR3 sequences, less than 20% of them seen just once; the ten biggest clones take up roughly 17%. CDR1 is LGHDT and CDR2 is YNNKEL in the germline V gene (reference sequence). The CDR3 is made up of 15 amino acids. V lost 1 base, J lost 9 bases, and 4 bases stayed unmatched. The sequencing used PBMCs, collected more than 4 days after the first yellow fever vaccination. This TCR derives from a man between 18 and 35 years old who received the YFV17D yellow fever vaccine. This chain links TRBV3-1 with TRBJ2-6; 9 bases map to TRBD2. The CDR3 reads CASSQVAGGFNVLTF. The CDR3 DNA follows: TGTGCCAGCAGCCAAGTGGCGGGGGGGTTCAACGTCCTGACTTTC.